Presented here are 4 T cell receptor beta chains from one specimen sequenced in a study of T cell repertoires in cytomegalovirus infection. TCRdb independently ran MiXCR on the reads; one entry per CDR3 protein. The table records hundreds of thousands of distinct CDR3 sequences, roughly a third of them present only once. The antigens these receptors bind are not known. The material sequenced was cultured PBMCs, taken from culture after CMV antigen stimulation. These receptors originate from a human donor in good health (CMV status not recorded). Some clones in this sample may be carry-over from other donors' samples.

This clonotype was picked up a small number of times. The CDR3 bases are TGTGCCAGCTCACCAATATCGCGGCAGGGGGGGGGGAGCAATCAGCCCCAGCATTTT. Encoded protein: CASSPISRQGGGSNQPQHF. This chain links TRBV18 with TRBJ1-5, with 7 nucleotides matching TRBD1. The CDR3 covers 19 residues. J was trimmed by 1 base and V by 2 bases; bases with no gene match: 14. From germline, CDR1 is KGHSH and CDR2 LQKENI. The full variable domain, in which reference TRBV18 and TRBJ1-5 provide the parts outside the CDR3, is NAGVMQNPRHLVRRRGQEARLRCSPMKGHSHVYWYRQLPEEGLKFMVYLQKENIIDESGMPKERFSAEFPKEGPSILRIQQVVRGDSAAYFCASSPISRQGGGSNQPQHFGDGTRLSIL.

V gene TRBV7-2 combines with J gene TRBJ2-1; 10 bases line up with TRBD2. Germline trimming cut 7 bases from V and 3 bases from J; bases unmatched to any gene: 9. The CDR3 runs 16 residues. Germline values: CDR1 SGHTA, CDR2 FQGNSA. CDR3 DNA sequence: TGTGCCAGCACCTCAGCGGGGGGGACCGTCTACAATGAGCAGTTCTTC. It yields the protein CASTSAGGTVYNEQFF.

This chain links TRBV12-3 or TRBV12-4 with TRBJ1-3; TRBD1 might be the D (5 bases). The CDR3 is 13 residues long. V was cut by 11 bases and J by 8 bases, with 19 bases left in between. CDR3 sequence reads: CAGATAGEDTIYF. CDR3 nucleotides: TGTGCCGGGGCAACGGCGGGGGAGGACACCATATATTTT.

This clonotype has just a few counts. The gene calls are TRBV7-8 and TRBJ2-7, with a weak D call TRBD2 (5 bases). Germline V CDR1 and CDR2: SGHVS, FQNEAQ. V lost 5 bases to trimming and J lost 7 bases, with 21 bases between them. The CDR3 contains 15 residues. CDR3 region: CASSPGRTGRWEQYF. The CDR3 DNA follows: TGTGCCAGCAGCCCCGGAAGGACTGGCCGTTGGGAGCAGTACTTC.